These T cell receptor beta chains were read from a single sample in a study of T-cell reconstitution after alpha-beta-depleted transplantation in children. TCRdb used MiXCR to reprocess the PCR reads, holding one entry per CDR3 protein. The sample carries about 600,000 distinct CDR3 sequences, approximately 10% recorded once. This specimen was PBMCs from the stem cell graft donor, taken from the stem cell graft. The receptor source for this set is a human donor who donated a stem cell graft to a child with acute myeloid leukemia. Each CDR3 is given with its conserved first and last residue. D genes are given only for firm matches. Size is omitted from some rows. Given values are once, few, many or a class for expanded clones.

TRBJ2-7 | TRBV4-2 | NA | NA | CASSTETRPYEQYF | TGTGCCAGCAGCACCGAGACTAGACCCTACGAGCAGTACTTC
TRBJ2-7 | TRBV7-2 | NA | NA | CASSLLGGTLEQYF | TGTGCCAGCAGCTTGTTAGGGGGAACCCTCGAGCAGTACTTC
TRBJ1-4 | TRBV5-1 | few | NA | CASSLDGLNEKLFF | TGCGCCAGCAGCTTGGACGGGTTAAATGAAAAACTGTTTTTT
TRBJ2-5 | TRBV7-2 | once | NA | CASSLGGRGSAETQYF | TGTGCCAGCAGCTTAGGCGGGCGAGGTTCTGCAGAGACCCAGTACTTC
TRBJ2-3 | TRBV7-4 | many | TRBD1 | CASNRGAAGDTQYF | TGTGCCAGCAACAGGGGGGCGGCTGGGGATACGCAGTATTTT
TRBJ1-6 | TRBV6-1 | few | TRBD1 | CASSPRGTGIPSLHF | TGTGCCAGCAGTCCGAGGGGGACAGGGATTCCGTCCCTCCACTTT
TRBJ2-7 | TRBV4-3 | many | NA | CASSQVTASAFYEQYF | TGCGCCAGCAGCCAAGTAACGGCTAGCGCATTTTACGAGCAGTACTTC
TRBJ2-7 | TRBV7-2 | many | NA | CASTNSGGYSYEQYF | TGTGCCAGCACCAACTCCGGGGGCTACTCCTACGAGCAGTACTTC
TRBJ2-7 | TRBV2 | NA | TRBD2 | CASSGIAGAELYEQYF | TGTGCCAGCAGTGGGATAGCGGGAGCTGAATTATACGAGCAGTACTTC
TRBJ1-3 | TRBV21-1 | many | NA | CASSKAGTATSGNTIYF | TGTGCCAGCAGCAAAGCAGGGACAGCTACCTCTGGAAACACCATATATTTT
TRBJ2-2 | TRBV6-2/TRBV6-3 | NA | TRBD2 | CASSGLAGEIGELFF | TGTGCCAGCAGCGGACTAGCGGGAGAGATCGGGGAGCTGTTTTTT
TRBJ1-4 | TRBV29-1 | few | NA | CSVRSVEKLFF | TGCAGCGTACGGTCGGTCGAAAAACTGTTTTTT
TRBJ2-7 | TRBV10-3 | few | NA | CAISEGSRGYEQYF | TGTGCCATCAGTGAGGGTAGTAGAGGGTACGAGCAGTACTTC
TRBJ2-7 | TRBV7-9 | NA | NA | CASRKGGASYEQYF | TGTGCCAGCAGAAAAGGGGGGGCCTCCTACGAGCAGTACTTC
TRBJ2-5 | TRBV7-9 | few | NA | CASSLRELGTQYF | TGTGCCAGCAGCTTAAGGGAGTTGGGGACCCAGTACTTC
TRBJ2-7 | TRBV3-1 | NA | NA | CASSQDGQRVREQYF | TGTGCCAGCAGCCAAGACGGCCAGCGGGTGAGGGAGCAGTACTTC
TRBJ2-1 | TRBV7-3 | few | TRBD2 | CASSLRLAGGPGLVRSYNEQFF | TGTGCCAGCAGCTTAAGGTTAGCGGGAGGGCCGGGCCTAGTGAGGTCCTACAATGAGCAGTTCTTC
TRBJ2-5 | TRBV28 | many | TRBD2 | CASNLPGTNQETQYF | TGTGCCAGCAATCTTCCCGGGACTAACCAAGAGACCCAGTACTTC
TRBJ2-3 | TRBV5-6 | few | TRBD2 | CASSSSGTSGTRDTQYF | TGTGCCAGCAGCTCAAGTGGGACTAGCGGGACTCGGGATACGCAGTATTTT
TRBJ1-4 | TRBV14 | few | NA | CASSQDQAGKLFF | TGTGCCAGCAGCCAAGATCAGGCAGGGAAACTGTTTTTT
TRBJ2-7 | TRBV6-1 | NA | TRBD1 | CASSAGQGWIEQYF | TGTGCCAGCAGTGCGGGACAGGGATGGATCGAGCAGTACTTC
TRBJ1-1 | TRBV12-3/TRBV12-4 | many | NA | CASSVRRAEAFF | TGTGCCAGCAGTGTTCGGAGGGCTGAAGCTTTCTTT
TRBJ2-7 | TRBV12-3/TRBV12-4 | many | NA | CASRSNRYEQYF | TGTGCCAGCAGATCTAACCGCTACGAGCAGTACTTC
TRBJ1-6 | TRBV6-4 | NA | NA | CASSDDPGPRSSLHF | TGTGCCAGCAGTGACGATCCGGGACCCAGATCGTCCCTCCACTTT
TRBJ2-3 | TRBV24-1 | NA | TRBD2 | CATSLAGGGTDTQYF | TGTGCCACCAGTCTAGCGGGAGGAGGGACAGATACGCAGTATTTT
TRBJ2-2 | TRBV12-3/TRBV12-4 | many | TRBD2 | CASSLLATGELFF | TGTGCCAGCAGCCTACTAGCGACCGGGGAGCTGTTTTTT
TRBJ2-7 | TRBV7-3 | many | TRBD2 | CASSLGSGGPYEQYF | TGTGCCAGCAGCTTAGGTAGCGGGGGGCCCTACGAGCAGTACTTC
TRBJ2-1 | TRBV2 | few | NA | CASSWIYNEQFF | TGTGCCAGCAGCTGGATTTACAATGAGCAGTTCTTC
TRBJ2-7 | TRBV28 | NA | TRBD2 | CASSQLAGGVSSYEQYF | TGTGCCAGCAGTCAGCTAGCGGGAGGCGTGAGCTCCTACGAGCAGTACTTC
TRBJ2-7 | TRBV12-3/TRBV12-4 | NA | NA | CASTNPGASAYEQYF | TGTGCCAGCACCAATCCCGGGGCTAGCGCCTACGAGCAGTACTTC
TRBJ2-1 | TRBV4-3 | many | NA | CASSQDPSAGNEQFF | TGCGCCAGCAGCCAAGATCCTAGCGCGGGGAATGAGCAGTTCTTC
TRBJ2-1 | TRBV28 | NA | TRBD2 | CASSLSRPSASGRWNEQFF | TGTGCCAGCAGTTTATCACGCCCCTCGGCCAGCGGGAGATGGAATGAGCAGTTCTTC
TRBJ1-2 | TRBV29-1 | many | TRBD1 | CSVEDPAGQGIYGYTF | TGCAGCGTTGAAGATCCTGCGGGACAGGGGATCTATGGCTACACCTTC
TRBJ1-6 | TRBV5-6 | many | NA | CASSLEWTADSPLHF | TGTGCCAGCAGCTTGGAATGGACGGCCGATTCACCCCTCCACTTT
TRBJ2-2 | TRBV9 | NA | TRBD2 | CASSILAGYTGELFF | TGTGCCAGCAGCATACTAGCGGGGTACACCGGGGAGCTGTTTTTT
TRBJ1-1 | TRBV2 | few | NA | CASSEGQAEAFF | TGTGCCAGCAGTGAAGGGCAGGCTGAAGCTTTCTTT
TRBJ2-7 | TRBV29-1 | few | NA | CSVTGSASYEQYF | TGCAGCGTAACGGGGTCAGCATCCTACGAGCAGTACTTC
TRBJ2-3 | TRBV3-1 | many | NA | CASSVGADTQYF | TGTGCCAGCAGCGTAGGGGCCGATACGCAGTATTTT
TRBJ2-3 | TRBV12-3/TRBV12-4 | many | NA | CASGFLSTDTQYF | TGTGCCAGCGGATTTCTAAGCACAGATACGCAGTATTTT
TRBJ2-1 | TRBV2 | NA | NA | CASHPEPPYNEQFF | TGTGCCAGCCACCCTGAGCCCCCCTACAATGAGCAGTTCTTC
TRBJ2-3 | TRBV18 | many | NA | CASSPFSGLGTDTQYF | TGTGCCAGCTCACCGTTTAGCGGACTTGGCACAGATACGCAGTATTTT
TRBJ2-7 | TRBV6-1 | many | TRBD2 | CASSPGTSGAPSSYEQYF | TGTGCCAGCAGTCCCGGGACTAGCGGAGCACCTAGCTCCTACGAGCAGTACTTC
TRBJ2-1 | TRBV6-1 | few | TRBD2 | CASSQPGLAGRRDEQFF | TGTGCCAGCAGTCAACCGGGACTAGCGGGACGTAGGGATGAGCAGTTCTTC
TRBJ2-1 | TRBV7-9 | few | NA | CASSFTGGGGPYNEQFF | TGTGCCAGCAGTTTTACAGGGGGGGGTGGCCCCTACAATGAGCAGTTCTTC
TRBJ2-1 | TRBV7-3 | few | NA | CASSPSGGISYNEQFF | TGTGCCAGCAGCCCGTCGGGTGGAATCTCCTACAATGAGCAGTTCTTC
TRBJ1-3 | TRBV9 | NA | NA | CASSVGGARNTIYF | TGTGCCAGCAGCGTAGGGGGGGCACGGAACACCATATATTTT
TRBJ2-6 | TRBV4-1 | NA | NA | CASSQDPGRSRGALSGANVLTF | TGCGCCAGCAGCCAAGACCCGGGACGCTCAAGGGGTGCTCTCTCTGGGGCCAACGTCCTGACTTTC
TRBJ2-1 | TRBV6-2/TRBV6-3 | few | NA | CASSSAVSSYNEQFF | TGTGCCAGCAGTTCAGCGGTCAGCTCCTACAATGAGCAGTTCTTC
TRBJ2-3 | TRBV7-7 | NA | NA | CASSLATGNTQYF | TGTGCTAGCAGCTTAGCGACTGGAAATACGCAGTATTTT
TRBJ1-2 | TRBV12-3/TRBV12-4 | NA | NA | CASGADFNYGYTF | TGTGCCAGCGGTGCGGACTTTAACTATGGCTACACCTTC
TRBJ2-1 | TRBV7-2 | many | NA | CASSFSVFGRSYNEQFF | TGTGCCAGCAGCTTTAGCGTATTCGGTCGCTCCTACAATGAGCAGTTCTTC
TRBJ2-6 | TRBV5-1 | many | NA | CASSLALGGANVLTF | TGCGCCAGCAGCTTGGCACTAGGGGGGGCCAACGTCCTGACTTTC
TRBJ1-1 | TRBV28 | many | NA | CASTIWGGDLEAFF | TGTGCCAGCACCATTTGGGGGGGGGACTTGGAAGCTTTCTTT
TRBJ2-2 | TRBV7-3 | NA | NA | CASSSDGDTGELFF | TGTGCCAGCAGCTCCGACGGGGACACCGGGGAGCTGTTTTTT
TRBJ2-1 | TRBV12-3/TRBV12-4 | many | TRBD2 | CASQTSGYGEQFF | TGTGCCAGCCAAACTAGCGGGTACGGTGAGCAGTTCTTC
TRBJ2-1 | TRBV29-1 | NA | NA | CSVEAWQFF | TGCAGCGTTGAGGCATGGCAGTTCTTC
TRBJ1-5 | TRBV19 | NA | TRBD1 | CASSIDRWGQGLSNQPQHF | TGTGCCAGTAGTATAGATAGGTGGGGACAGGGATTAAGCAATCAGCCCCAGCATTTT
TRBJ2-7 | TRBV3-1 | few | TRBD2 | CASSQEVGSGSGEQYF | TGTGCCAGCAGCCAAGAGGTGGGGAGCGGGAGCGGGGAGCAGTACTTC
TRBJ2-1 | TRBV5-1 | few | TRBD2 | CASSYRGLAGGRNEQFF | TGCGCCAGCAGCTACAGGGGACTAGCGGGAGGGCGCAATGAGCAGTTCTTC